A selection of T cell receptor beta chains follows, all from one sample in a study of T cells in Graves' hyperthyroidism and ophthalmopathy. One entry per CDR3 protein results from TCRdb running MiXCR on the multiplex PCR reads. The data hold about 520,000 distinct CDR3 sequences, with about a fifth observed a single time. The sample consisted of blood. The receptors were gathered from a young man with Graves' hyperthyroidism. CDR3s include the opening cysteine and the closing phenylalanine or tryptophan. The D gene is left open where the match is weak. The size entry is marked missing in some rows and otherwise reads once, few, many or a size class.

TRBV30,TRBJ2-7,.,.,CAWTRGPLDEQYF,TGTGCCTGGACTAGAGGACCATTGGACGAGCAGTACTTC
TRBV29-1,TRBJ2-2,few,TRBD1,CSVDGQGIAGELFF,TGCAGCGTAGACGGACAGGGCATAGCCGGGGAGCTGTTTTTT
TRBV5-1,TRBJ2-3,.,.,CASSGIEWGDTDTQYF,TGCGCCAGCAGCGGAATTGAATGGGGAGACACAGATACGCAGTATTTT
TRBV12-3/TRBV12-4,TRBJ1-3,many,.,CASSFGSGSGNTIYF,TGTGCCAGCAGTTTTGGATCAGGGTCCGGAAACACCATATATTTT
TRBV28,TRBJ2-5,many,.,CASTETDQGRGKTQYF,TGTGCCAGCACCGAAACGGATCAGGGGCGAGGGAAGACCCAGTACTTC
TRBV20-1,TRBJ1-2,.,.,CSIQAYGYTF,TGCAGTATACAGGCCTATGGCTACACCTTC
TRBV6-1,TRBJ1-2,many,.,CASSEAGGFGYTF,TGTGCCAGCAGTGAAGCTGGAGGCTTTGGCTACACCTTC
TRBV28,TRBJ2-5,many,.,CASTPGPLETQYF,TGTGCCAGCACACCGGGACCCTTGGAGACCCAGTACTTC
TRBV28,TRBJ1-2,.,.,CASSTGSRGGYGYTF,TGTGCCAGCAGTACCGGGTCTAGGGGCGGCTATGGCTACACCTTC
TRBV19,TRBJ1-6,many,.,CATTVQSPLHF,TGTGCCACGACAGTCCAATCACCCCTCCACTTT
TRBV28,TRBJ1-2,many,.,CASSLYPREDGYTF,TGTGCCAGCAGTTTATACCCCAGGGAGGATGGCTACACCTTC
TRBV20-1,TRBJ1-6,few,.,CSARPGLGNSPLHF,TGCAGTGCTAGACCGGGCCTCGGGAATTCACCCCTCCACTTT
TRBV11-2,TRBJ2-7,many,.,CASSLEGGFPYEQYF,TGTGCCAGCAGCTTAGAAGGGGGATTCCCCTACGAGCAGTACTTC
TRBV25-1,TRBJ2-7,few,TRBD1,CASEGGSSSYEQYF,TGTGCCAGCGAAGGGGGCAGTTCCTCCTACGAGCAGTACTTC
TRBV6-5,TRBJ1-1,many,.,CASSYGSGEAFF,TGTGCCAGCAGTTACGGAAGCGGTGAAGCTTTCTTT
TRBV2,TRBJ2-6,many,.,CASQTDHSGANVLTF,TGTGCCAGCCAAACAGACCACTCTGGGGCCAACGTCCTGACTTTC
TRBV12-3/TRBV12-4,TRBJ1-1,once,TRBD1,CASSQQGADTEAFF,TGTGCCAGCAGTCAACAGGGGGCAGATACTGAAGCTTTCTTT
TRBV19,TRBJ1-1,once,TRBD1,CASSGLWDRPYTEAFF,TGTGCCAGTAGCGGGCTCTGGGACAGGCCTTACACTGAAGCTTTCTTT
TRBV4-1,TRBJ1-5,few,TRBD1,CASRGQGNQLQHF,TGCGCCAGCAGGGGACAGGGCAATCAGCTCCAGCATTTT
TRBV12-3/TRBV12-4,TRBJ2-7,many,TRBD1,CASRLTGQGSYEQYF,TGTGCCAGCAGATTAACGGGACAGGGCTCCTACGAGCAGTACTTC
TRBV6-1,TRBJ2-6,few,.,CASRMGANVLTF,TGTGCCAGCAGAATGGGGGCCAACGTCCTGACTTTC
TRBV30,TRBJ1-1,.,.,CASYPELNTEAFF,TGTGCCTCCTACCCGGAGTTGAACACTGAAGCTTTCTTT